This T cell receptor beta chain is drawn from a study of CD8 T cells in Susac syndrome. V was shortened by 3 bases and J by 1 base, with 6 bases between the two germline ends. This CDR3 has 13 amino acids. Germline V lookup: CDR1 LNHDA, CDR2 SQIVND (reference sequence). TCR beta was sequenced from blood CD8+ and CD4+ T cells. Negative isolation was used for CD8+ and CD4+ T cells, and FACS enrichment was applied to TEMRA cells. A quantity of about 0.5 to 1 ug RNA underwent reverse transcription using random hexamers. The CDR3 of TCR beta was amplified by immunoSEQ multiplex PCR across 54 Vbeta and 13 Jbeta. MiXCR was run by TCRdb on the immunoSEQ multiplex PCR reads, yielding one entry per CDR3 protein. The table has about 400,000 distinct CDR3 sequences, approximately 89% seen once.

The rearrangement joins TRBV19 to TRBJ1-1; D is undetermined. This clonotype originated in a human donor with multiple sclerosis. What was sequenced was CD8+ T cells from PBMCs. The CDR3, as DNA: TGTGCCAGTAGTATTAGCACGAACACTGAAGCTTTCTTT. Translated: CASSISTNTEAFF. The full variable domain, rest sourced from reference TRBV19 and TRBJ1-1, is DGGITQSPKYLFRKEGQNVTLSCEQNLNHDAMYWYRQDPGQGLRLIYYSQIVNDFQKGDIAEGYSVSREKKESFPLTVTSAQKNPTAFYLCASSISTNTEAFFGQGTRLTVV.